The 24 T cell receptor beta chains listed next were all sequenced from one sample in a study of cytomegalovirus exposure and HLA in healthy donors. Profiling relied on immunoSEQ multiplex PCR, and the TCRdb table lists in-frame clones only, not all of them. The sample includes more than 100,000 clones, roughly 88% of them seen just once. Material: PBMCs. The source is a woman aged 18-29 years in good health and CMV-seropositive.

The chain recombines TRBV27 with TRBJ1-2, with TRBD1 matching over 7 bases. In germline, CDR1 is MNHEY, CDR2 SMNVEV (reference sequence). J lost 5 bases, V lost 6 bases, and 12 bases had no gene match. The CDR3 extends over 15 amino acids. The CDR3 region is CASSPLGTEGYGYTF. CDR3 nucleotides: TGTGCCAGCAGCCCACTTGGGACAGAAGGGTATGGCTACACCTTC.

This chain connects TRBV2 to TRBJ2-2, with 8 bases identical to TRBD1. V lost 2 bases to trimming and J lost 6 bases; unmatched junction nucleotides: 5. The CDR3 runs to 15 residues. Per germline, CDR1 SNHLY and CDR2 FYNNEI. CDR3 protein: CASSEQGAGAGELFF. CDR3 in DNA: TGTGCCAGCAGTGAACAGGGGGCGGGTGCCGGGGAGCTGTTTTTT.

This clone was found once. The J gene is TRBJ1-2, the V gene TRBV7-2, with no clear D. The CDR3 loop spans 14 amino acids. Per the germline V gene, CDR1 is SGHTA and CDR2 is FQGNSA. Trimming removed 2 bases at V and 7 bases at J, with 14 bases between. The CDR3 DNA is TGTGCCAGCAGCTTATTGGCGGGCGCGGGTGGCTACACCTTC. This codes for CASSLLAGAGGYTF.

This clone was seen more than once but under ten times. The chain links TRBV30 to TRBJ1-2, with TRBD1 identical over 9 bases. The V and J ends lost 1 base and 3 bases, in that order; junction bases with no gene match: 3. The CDR3 extends over 14 amino acids. From germline, CDR1 is GTSNPN and CDR2 SVGIG (reference sequence). As DNA, the CDR3 is TGTGCCTGGAGTGCGGACAGGGGCGACTATGGCTACACCTTC. Translated: CAWSADRGDYGYTF.

The chain couples TRBV6-6 to TRBJ1-5, with D uncertain. Germline V gives CDR1 MNHNY, CDR2 SVGAGI (reference sequence). V dropped 4 bases and J dropped 5 bases, with 6 bases sitting between them. The CDR3 extends over 12 amino acids. The CDR3 protein is CASSFVDQPQHF. The CDR3 DNA follows: TGTGCCAGCAGTTTCGTCGATCAGCCCCAGCATTTT.

V usage is TRBV9 and J usage is TRBJ2-3; TRBD2 matches 7 bases. This CDR3 is 14 amino acids long. The germline V gene encodes CDR1 SGDLS and CDR2 YYNGEE. Trimming took 2 bases from V and 5 from J; bases not matched to a gene: 5. Here the CDR3 DNA reads TGTGCCAGCAGCGTGCTAGCGGTGAGAGATACGCAGTATTTT. Its translation is CASSVLAVRDTQYF.

This clone was recorded only once. The J gene is TRBJ1-5, the V gene TRBV9; D might be TRBD1 (6 bases). Trimming left V 5 bases short and J 9 bases short, with 15 bases between. CDR1 is SGDLS, CDR2 YYNGEE, per germline. The CDR3 is 13 amino acids. The CDR3 region is CASSGTPEGPQHF. CDR3 nucleotide sequence: TGTGCCAGCAGTGGGACACCCGAGGGGCCCCAGCATTTT.

The count of this clone is one. The V and J genes are TRBV2 and TRBJ2-7, with D perhaps matching TRBD2 (7 bases). CDR1 and CDR2 (germline): SNHLY, FYNNEI. The CDR3 is 15 amino acids. Trimming took off 7 bases at V and 6 bases at J, with 22 bases between the two ends. The CDR3 sequence: CASTSLGAGAFEQYF. The CDR3 coding sequence is TGTGCCAGCACCAGCCTTGGGGCGGGGGCTTTCGAGCAGTACTTC.

The gene calls are TRBV25-1 and TRBJ1-2; TRBD1 aligns across 9 bases. This CDR3 region has 14 residues. With 3 bases clipped from V and 4 bases from J, the junction kept 3 bases outside the gene matches. Germline lookup yields CDR1 MGHDK and CDR2 SYGVNS. The CDR3 spells CASSDMGQGYGYTF. CDR3 bases: TGTGCCAGCAGTGATATGGGACAGGGCTATGGCTACACCTTC.

V is TRBV5-1 and J is TRBJ2-1, with a tentative D call TRBD1 (6 bases). V was clipped by 2 bases and J by 0 bases, with 15 bases between them. Germline CDR1 SGHRS, CDR2 YFSETQ. The CDR3 covers 17 residues. CDR3 protein: CASSLLQGVSSYNEQFF. The CDR3 DNA is TGCGCCAGCAGCTTATTACAGGGTGTAAGCTCCTACAATGAGCAGTTCTTC.

The chain employs TRBV6-5 and TRBJ1-4; D possibly corresponds to TRBD1 (5 bases). V was clipped by 2 bases and J by 6 bases, with 13 bases between them. CDR1 is MNHEY and CDR2 is SVGAGI in the germline V gene. The CDR3 extends over 15 amino acids. In DNA, the CDR3 is TGTGCCAGCAGTTACGACCCGGGGGAGGATGAAAAACTGTTTTTT. Translated, it gives CASSYDPGEDEKLFF.

The genes are TRBV28 and TRBJ2-1; 11 positions match TRBD2. In germline, CDR1 is MDHEN, CDR2 SYDVKM. V lost 2 bases and J lost 5; bases outside the gene matches: 5. This CDR3 is built from 16 residues. As DNA, the CDR3 is TGTGCCAGCAGTTTAGTAGCGGGAGGGCCGGACAATGAGCAGTTCTTC. It is translated as CASSLVAGGPDNEQFF.

The chain employs TRBV27 and TRBJ2-3; D perhaps matches TRBD2 (6 bases). The CDR3 is 15 amino acids. Germline values: CDR1 MNHEY, CDR2 SMNVEV (reference sequence). V was clipped by 2 bases and J by 3 bases, with 12 bases between them. For the CDR3, the DNA is TGTGCCAGCAGTTTACGGGGGTGGGAGACAGATACGCAGTATTTT. Encoded protein: CASSLRGWETDTQYF.

V usage is TRBV5-6 and J usage is TRBJ1-2, with D maybe TRBD1 (6 bases). This CDR3 is 16 amino acids long. From germline, CDR1 is SGHDT and CDR2 YYEEEE. With 0 bases removed from V and 4 bases from J, the gap between germline ends came to 16 bases. The CDR3 DNA follows: TGTGCCAGCAGCTTGGCCGGAGCGGGGGCGGGCTATGGCTACACCTTC. This gives the protein CASSLAGAGAGYGYTF.

CDR3 amino acids: CASSPIFGGPRDNEQFF. In DNA form, the CDR3 reads TGTGCCAGCAGCCCAATATTTGGTGGGCCCCGAGACAATGAGCAGTTCTTC. The chain employs TRBV7-2 and TRBJ2-1; D remains ambiguous. CDR3 length: 17 residues. The ends were cut back, 5 bases at V and 5 bases at J, with 22 bases in the middle. The V gene's germline CDR1 is SGHTA and CDR2 FQGNSA. Drawing the rest from reference TRBV7-2 and TRBJ2-1, the complete variable domain is GAGVSQSPSNKVTEKGKDVELRCDPISGHTALYWYRQSLGQGLEFLIYFQGNSAPDKSGLPSDRFSAERTGGSVSTLTIQRTQQEDSAVYLCASSPIFGGPRDNEQFFGPGTRLTVL.

This clone was found once. J is TRBJ2-1 and V is TRBV9; possible D gene TRBD1, 5 bases. Germline CDR1 is SGDLS and CDR2 is YYNGEE. V was pared by 2 bases and J by 8 bases, with 17 bases between. CDR3 length equals 15 residues. CDR3 amino acids: CASSVGQLKADEQFF. DNA of the CDR3: TGTGCCAGCAGCGTCGGACAACTCAAGGCCGATGAGCAGTTCTTC.

V and J are TRBV2 and TRBJ1-1; D not certain. Looked up from germline, CDR1 is SNHLY and CDR2 is FYNNEI. The germline V and J ends were trimmed by 2 bases and 11 bases, with 15 bases remaining between them. This CDR3 spans 13 amino acids. The CDR3 DNA follows: TGTGCCAGCAGTGAATCGGCGTGGGAGGAGGCTTTCTTT. Its translation is CASSESAWEEAFF.

J is TRBJ1-6 and V is TRBV18, with 10 bases lining up with TRBD1. The germline gives CDR1 KGHSH, CDR2 LQKENI. CDR3 size: 15 residues. V was pared by 9 bases and J by 7 bases, with 9 bases of the junction left unmatched. The CDR3 spells CASLGGTGVNSPLHF. For the CDR3, the DNA is TGTGCCAGTCTCGGGGGGACAGGGGTAAATTCACCCCTCCACTTT. The whole variable domain, remainder taken from reference TRBV18 and TRBJ1-6, is NAGVMQNPRHLVRRRGQEARLRCSPMKGHSHVYWYRQLPEEGLKFMVYLQKENIIDESGMPKERFSAEFPKEGPSILRIQQVVRGDSAAYFCASLGGTGVNSPLHFGNGTRLTVT.

V usage is TRBV13 and J usage is TRBJ1-1; D not certain. There are 14 residues in the CDR3. V dropped 1 base and J dropped 6 bases, with 12 bases sitting between them. Germline loops: CDR1 PRHDT, CDR2 FYEKMQ (reference sequence). Here the CDR3 reads CASSLDRSTAEAFF. The CDR3 nucleotides read TGTGCCAGCAGCTTAGATAGAAGTACGGCTGAAGCTTTCTTT.

This chain connects TRBV19 to TRBJ1-1; 8 nucleotides match TRBD1. Germline V CDR1 and CDR2: LNHDA, SQIVND (reference sequence). V shed 3 bases, J shed 0 bases, and the junction held 6 bases outside the gene matches. The CDR3 has 16 amino acids. The CDR3 region is CASSIGRQGLNTEAFF. The CDR3 nucleotides are TGTGCCAGTAGTATCGGACGACAGGGGCTGAACACTGAAGCTTTCTTT.

The chain uses TRBV19 and TRBJ1-3, with 7 nucleotides matching TRBD1. Per germline, CDR1 LNHDA and CDR2 SQIVND (reference sequence). There are 15 residues in the CDR3. The trim removed 3 bases at V and 1 base at J, leaving 3 bases unmatched. CDR3 coding DNA: TGTGCCAGTAGTATGGGACAGAAGTCTGGAAACACCATATATTTT. This gives the protein CASSMGQKSGNTIYF.

This clone was detected only once. The rearrangement uses TRBV29-1 and TRBJ2-3; 7 nucleotides line up with TRBD2. The V segment lost 2 bases and the J segment 1 base; nucleotides outside the gene matches: 6. CDR3 length: 15 amino acids. Germline CDR1 SQVTM, CDR2 ANQGSEA. CDR3 bases: TGCAGCGTTGAAAAGGGAGGGGCGGGCACAGATACGCAGTATTTT. It is translated as CSVEKGGAGTDTQYF.

The chain couples TRBV25-1 to TRBJ2-6, with TRBD2 matching 10 bases. Germline V gene lookup returns CDR1 MGHDK and CDR2 SYGVNS. Germline trimming cut 4 bases from V and 3 bases from J; bases unmatched to any gene: 6. The CDR3 extends over 17 amino acids. CDR3 amino acids: CASSGASGRLGANVLTF. The CDR3 DNA reads as TGTGCCAGCAGTGGGGCTAGCGGGAGACTTGGGGCCAACGTCCTGACTTTC.

The V gene is TRBV10-2, the J gene TRBJ1-4; D perhaps matches TRBD1 (6 bases). CDR3 length equals 12 residues. Germline loops: CDR1 WSHSY, CDR2 SAAADI. The germline V and J ends were trimmed by 6 bases and 9 bases, with 11 bases remaining between them. CDR3 DNA: TGCGCCAGCAGCCAACAGGGACAAAAACTGTTTTTT. This codes for CASSQQGQKLFF.